These T cell receptor beta chains were read from a single sample in a study of shared clonotypes between healthy human individuals. Repertoires were generated with immunoSEQ multiplex PCR, while TCRdb's copy carries only in-frame clones and drops some. The sample has about 1.9 million clones, roughly 95% seen once; the top ten hold 1.5% to 2%. Sequencing was performed on naive CD8+ T cells from PBMCs. The receptors here all came from a man between 18 and 29 years old in good health. Some clones in this sample may be carry-over from other donors' samples. Both conserved end residues are part of each CDR3. Fields, in order: D gene, V gene, clone size, J gene, CDR3 protein, CDR3 DNA. The D gene is left open where the match is weak. Some rows have no size entry. The others give once, few or many, or a class for an expanded clone.

d_call: -
v_call: TRBV19
clone_size: -
j_call: TRBJ1-2
cdr3_aa: CASSPAWGGYTF
cdr3_nt: TGTGCCAGTAGTCCGGCGTGGGGAGGCTACACCTTC

d_call: -
v_call: TRBV25-1
clone_size: -
j_call: TRBJ1-2
cdr3_aa: CASSEMTGYGYTF
cdr3_nt: TGTGCCAGCAGTGAAATGACGGGCTATGGCTACACCTTC

d_call: -
v_call: TRBV28
clone_size: -
j_call: TRBJ2-2
cdr3_aa: CASSLGGAVTGELFF
cdr3_nt: TGTGCCAGCAGTTTGGGTGGGGCTGTCACCGGGGAGCTGTTTTTT

d_call: -
v_call: TRBV6-1
clone_size: few
j_call: TRBJ1-1
cdr3_aa: CASTPSGATEAFF
cdr3_nt: TGTGCCAGCACCCCCTCCGGGGCCACTGAAGCTTTCTTT

d_call: -
v_call: TRBV10-3
clone_size: once
j_call: TRBJ1-3
cdr3_aa: CAIGETGGNTIYF
cdr3_nt: TGTGCCATCGGTGAGACAGGAGGAAACACCATATATTTT

d_call: TRBD1
v_call: TRBV5-1
clone_size: -
j_call: TRBJ2-1
cdr3_aa: CASSFPGTGNEQFF
cdr3_nt: TGCGCCAGCAGCTTTCCCGGGACAGGGAATGAGCAGTTCTTC

d_call: -
v_call: TRBV9
clone_size: -
j_call: TRBJ2-2
cdr3_aa: CASSVAASPTGELFF
cdr3_nt: TGTGCCAGCAGCGTAGCGGCCTCCCCGACCGGGGAGCTGTTTTTT

d_call: TRBD2
v_call: TRBV7-2
clone_size: -
j_call: TRBJ2-1
cdr3_aa: CASSRKTSGPIYNEQFF
cdr3_nt: TGTGCCAGCAGCCGTAAGACTAGCGGGCCTATTTACAATGAGCAGTTCTTC

d_call: -
v_call: TRBV5-1
clone_size: -
j_call: TRBJ1-2
cdr3_aa: CASSPTGANYGYTF
cdr3_nt: TGCGCCAGCAGCCCCACGGGAGCCAACTATGGCTACACCTTC

d_call: -
v_call: TRBV4-3
clone_size: -
j_call: TRBJ2-7
cdr3_aa: CASSQTSVGVGTYEQYF
cdr3_nt: TGCGCCAGCAGCCAGACTAGTGTGGGGGTTGGCACATACGAGCAGTACTTC

d_call: -
v_call: TRBV6-5
clone_size: -
j_call: TRBJ2-5
cdr3_aa: CASSFQPGRPETQYF
cdr3_nt: TGTGCCAGCAGTTTCCAGCCGGGGCGCCCGGAGACCCAGTACTTC

d_call: TRBD2
v_call: TRBV28
clone_size: -
j_call: TRBJ2-1
cdr3_aa: CASSLTSGRAYEQFF
cdr3_nt: TGTGCCAGCAGCCTTACTAGCGGGAGGGCGTATGAGCAGTTCTTC

d_call: TRBD2
v_call: TRBV7-2
clone_size: -
j_call: TRBJ2-7
cdr3_aa: CASSPGTSPLEQYF
cdr3_nt: TGTGCCAGCAGCCCCGGGACTAGCCCCTTGGAGCAGTACTTC

d_call: -
v_call: TRBV29-1
clone_size: -
j_call: TRBJ2-1
cdr3_aa: CSVEPPLSGARAGSREQFF
cdr3_nt: TGCAGCGTTGAACCCCCTCTTAGCGGAGCTCGCGCGGGATCCCGTGAGCAGTTCTTC

d_call: TRBD1
v_call: TRBV7-9
clone_size: -
j_call: TRBJ1-1
cdr3_aa: CASSLVQGANTEAFF
cdr3_nt: TGTGCCAGCAGCTTAGTTCAGGGGGCAAACACTGAAGCTTTCTTT

d_call: TRBD1
v_call: TRBV28
clone_size: -
j_call: TRBJ1-5
cdr3_aa: CASSETGEYQPQHF
cdr3_nt: TGTGCCAGCAGTGAGACAGGGGAGTATCAGCCCCAGCATTTT

d_call: -
v_call: TRBV2
clone_size: -
j_call: TRBJ2-2
cdr3_aa: CASSDIRRTGELFF
cdr3_nt: TGTGCCAGCAGTGATATACGAAGAACCGGGGAGCTGTTTTTT

d_call: -
v_call: TRBV7-3
clone_size: -
j_call: TRBJ2-7
cdr3_aa: CASSPGLSYEQYF
cdr3_nt: TGTGCCAGCAGCCCCGGTCTCTCCTACGAGCAGTACTTC

d_call: -
v_call: TRBV7-9
clone_size: once
j_call: TRBJ1-2
cdr3_aa: CASSLSRNYGYTF
cdr3_nt: TGTGCCAGCAGCTTAAGTAGGAACTATGGCTACACCTTC

d_call: -
v_call: TRBV7-9
clone_size: -
j_call: TRBJ2-3
cdr3_aa: CASSDRAGTNTQYF
cdr3_nt: TGTGCCAGCAGCGATAGAGCGGGGACAAATACGCAGTATTTT

d_call: -
v_call: TRBV7-9
clone_size: -
j_call: TRBJ1-4
cdr3_aa: CASSPPVGGLGEKLFF
cdr3_nt: TGTGCCAGCAGCCCCCCCGTGGGGGGGCTCGGGGAAAAACTGTTTTTT

d_call: -
v_call: TRBV28
clone_size: few
j_call: TRBJ1-1
cdr3_aa: CASSLRGSTEAFF
cdr3_nt: TGTGCCAGCAGTTTGCGTGGGAGCACTGAAGCTTTCTTT

d_call: TRBD2
v_call: TRBV7-6
clone_size: -
j_call: TRBJ2-1
cdr3_aa: CASSLTSGRYSYNEQFF
cdr3_nt: TGTGCCAGCAGCTTAACTAGCGGGAGGTACTCCTACAATGAGCAGTTCTTC

d_call: -
v_call: TRBV7-9
clone_size: -
j_call: TRBJ2-7
cdr3_aa: CASRGLGGVYEQYF
cdr3_nt: TGTGCCAGCAGGGGCTTAGGCGGGGTCTACGAGCAGTACTTC

d_call: -
v_call: TRBV28
clone_size: -
j_call: TRBJ1-5
cdr3_aa: CASSLQVESQHF
cdr3_nt: TGTGCCAGCAGTTTGCAGGTCGAGTCCCAGCATTTT

d_call: -
v_call: TRBV5-4
clone_size: once
j_call: TRBJ2-1
cdr3_aa: CASSPRTDYNEQFF
cdr3_nt: TGTGCCAGCAGCCCTCGGACGGACTACAATGAGCAGTTCTTC

d_call: TRBD2
v_call: TRBV2
clone_size: -
j_call: TRBJ2-7
cdr3_aa: CASSENLAGEPIF
cdr3_nt: TGTGCCAGCAGCGAGAACCTAGCGGGAGAACCAATTTTT

d_call: -
v_call: TRBV7-9
clone_size: -
j_call: TRBJ2-2
cdr3_aa: CASLNGQNTGELFF
cdr3_nt: TGTGCCAGCCTAAATGGCCAGAACACCGGGGAGCTGTTTTTT

d_call: TRBD2
v_call: TRBV27
clone_size: -
j_call: TRBJ2-5
cdr3_aa: CASSDPRTGGRETQYF
cdr3_nt: TGTGCCAGCAGTGATCCGAGGACGGGGGGGCGGGAGACCCAGTACTTC

d_call: -
v_call: TRBV6-6
clone_size: -
j_call: TRBJ2-7
cdr3_aa: CASSYSLVEQYF
cdr3_nt: TGTGCCAGCAGTTACTCCCTTGTTGAGCAGTACTTC

d_call: -
v_call: TRBV2
clone_size: -
j_call: TRBJ2-3
cdr3_aa: CASSAKESVTDTQYF
cdr3_nt: TGTGCCAGCAGTGCAAAGGAGAGCGTCACAGATACGCAGTATTTT

d_call: -
v_call: TRBV30
clone_size: once
j_call: TRBJ1-1
cdr3_aa: CAWSPPGWVTEAFF
cdr3_nt: TGTGCCTGGAGTCCCCCAGGGTGGGTAACTGAAGCTTTCTTT

d_call: -
v_call: TRBV7-9
clone_size: -
j_call: TRBJ2-7
cdr3_aa: CASSLEVDEQYF
cdr3_nt: TGTGCCAGCAGCTTAGAGGTTGACGAGCAGTACTTC

d_call: -
v_call: TRBV7-9
clone_size: -
j_call: TRBJ2-2
cdr3_aa: CAGSIGRNTGELFF
cdr3_nt: TGTGCCGGGAGCATAGGGCGGAACACCGGGGAGCTGTTTTTT

d_call: TRBD1
v_call: TRBV27
clone_size: -
j_call: TRBJ2-1
cdr3_aa: CASSLTGWNEQFF
cdr3_nt: TGTGCCAGCAGTTTGACAGGGTGGAATGAGCAGTTCTTC

d_call: TRBD1
v_call: TRBV27
clone_size: -
j_call: TRBJ1-2
cdr3_aa: CASSTWTGSGYTF
cdr3_nt: TGTGCCAGCAGTACCTGGACAGGGAGCGGCTACACCTTC

d_call: -
v_call: TRBV6-5
clone_size: -
j_call: TRBJ2-7
cdr3_aa: CASRVRAKSPYEQYF
cdr3_nt: TGTGCCAGCAGAGTCCGGGCCAAAAGTCCCTACGAGCAGTACTTC

d_call: -
v_call: TRBV19
clone_size: -
j_call: TRBJ2-1
cdr3_aa: CASSIVAGKNNEQFF
cdr3_nt: TGTGCCAGTAGTATTGTGGCGGGCAAAAACAATGAGCAGTTCTTC

d_call: -
v_call: TRBV4-2
clone_size: -
j_call: TRBJ1-1
cdr3_aa: CASSLAPRNTEAFF
cdr3_nt: TGTGCCAGCAGCTTAGCGCCTAGGAACACTGAAGCTTTCTTT

d_call: -
v_call: TRBV27
clone_size: -
j_call: TRBJ1-5
cdr3_aa: CASSFDGVQGNQPQHF
cdr3_nt: TGTGCCAGCAGTTTTGATGGGGTGCAGGGCAATCAGCCCCAGCATTTT

d_call: -
v_call: TRBV9
clone_size: -
j_call: TRBJ1-1
cdr3_aa: CASSPIYTEAFF
cdr3_nt: TGTGCCAGCAGCCCAATTTACACTGAAGCTTTCTTT

d_call: TRBD2
v_call: TRBV10-1
clone_size: -
j_call: TRBJ2-1
cdr3_aa: CASSESSRELYNEQFF
cdr3_nt: TGCGCCAGCAGTGAGTCGTCGCGGGAGCTCTACAATGAGCAGTTCTTC

d_call: TRBD2
v_call: TRBV7-9
clone_size: -
j_call: TRBJ2-7
cdr3_aa: CASSSTSGYEQYF
cdr3_nt: TGTGCCAGCAGCTCGACTAGCGGCTACGAGCAGTACTTC

d_call: TRBD1
v_call: TRBV5-4
clone_size: -
j_call: TRBJ2-7
cdr3_aa: CATTDRAAYEQYF
cdr3_nt: TGTGCCACTACCGACAGGGCGGCGTACGAGCAGTACTTC

d_call: -
v_call: TRBV21-1
clone_size: -
j_call: TRBJ2-7
cdr3_aa: CASSKYGSGTAYEQYF
cdr3_nt: TGTGCCAGCAGCAAGTATGGTAGCGGGACCGCCTACGAGCAGTACTTC

d_call: TRBD2
v_call: TRBV7-9
clone_size: -
j_call: TRBJ2-1
cdr3_aa: CASSVSGRAYEQFF
cdr3_nt: TGTGCCAGCAGCGTTAGCGGGAGGGCCTATGAGCAGTTCTTC

d_call: TRBD1
v_call: TRBV6-6
clone_size: -
j_call: TRBJ1-3
cdr3_aa: CASSSRQGLSGNTIYF
cdr3_nt: TGTGCCAGCAGTTCGCGACAGGGTCTCTCTGGAAACACCATATATTTT

d_call: TRBD2
v_call: TRBV6-5
clone_size: -
j_call: TRBJ2-1
cdr3_aa: CASSYSIGGSYNEQFF
cdr3_nt: TGTGCCAGCAGTTACTCGATCGGGGGGTCCTACAATGAGCAGTTCTTC

d_call: TRBD1
v_call: TRBV4-3
clone_size: -
j_call: TRBJ1-1
cdr3_aa: CASSPGTAPKVAFF
cdr3_nt: TGCGCCAGCAGCCCAGGGACAGCCCCGAAGGTAGCTTTCTTT

d_call: TRBD1
v_call: TRBV5-1
clone_size: -
j_call: TRBJ2-1
cdr3_aa: CASTPGTGVSYNEQFF
cdr3_nt: TGCGCCAGCACCCCTGGGACAGGGGTGTCTTACAATGAGCAGTTCTTC

d_call: -
v_call: TRBV27
clone_size: -
j_call: TRBJ2-7
cdr3_aa: CASSWGRGAYEQYF
cdr3_nt: TGTGCCAGCAGTTGGGGACGGGGGGCATATGAGCAGTACTTC

d_call: TRBD2
v_call: TRBV7-9
clone_size: -
j_call: TRBJ2-3
cdr3_aa: CASSPLADGFADTQYF
cdr3_nt: TGTGCCAGCAGCCCGCTAGCGGACGGGTTTGCAGATACGCAGTATTTT

d_call: -
v_call: TRBV4-1
clone_size: -
j_call: TRBJ1-5
cdr3_aa: CASSQDTRFQPQHF
cdr3_nt: TGCGCCAGCAGCCAAGATACCAGGTTTCAGCCCCAGCATTTT

d_call: -
v_call: TRBV9
clone_size: -
j_call: TRBJ1-4
cdr3_aa: CASSLTGTSYEKLFF
cdr3_nt: TGTGCCAGCAGCCTAACCGGGACATCTTATGAAAAACTGTTTTTT

d_call: -
v_call: TRBV11-2
clone_size: -
j_call: TRBJ2-1
cdr3_aa: CASSLDRHQDWGNEQFF
cdr3_nt: TGTGCCAGCAGCTTAGATCGGCACCAAGATTGGGGGAATGAGCAGTTCTTC

d_call: -
v_call: TRBV11-2
clone_size: -
j_call: TRBJ2-7
cdr3_aa: CASSLYPYEQYF
cdr3_nt: TGTGCCAGCAGCTTATATCCCTACGAGCAGTACTTC

d_call: -
v_call: TRBV27
clone_size: -
j_call: TRBJ2-3
cdr3_aa: CASSLGSTDTQYF
cdr3_nt: TGTGCCAGCAGTTTAGGTTCCACAGATACGCAGTATTTT

d_call: -
v_call: TRBV11-2
clone_size: -
j_call: TRBJ2-7
cdr3_aa: CASSRDRTYEQYF
cdr3_nt: TGTGCCAGCAGCAGAGACAGAACCTACGAGCAGTACTTC